This T cell receptor (beta chain) was identified during a study of T cell responses to AZD1222 COVID-19 vaccine. Looking at the study overall: Pooled in the analysis were second doses at about 4 or about 12 weeks. Study-level findings and limits: The donors showed a predominance of white British ancestry and of females, with possible underestimation of clonal diversity. Regions left unmutated in variants are reportedly the target of nearly half of spike-specific TCRs. Repertoire sampling was restricted to post-peak T cell response timepoints.

The CDR3 is 13 amino acids. The germline gives CDR1 LGHNT, CDR2 FRNRAP. Trimming cost V 6 bases and J 2 bases, with 10 bases left between them. The data were produced by immunoSEQ multiplex PCR, yet TCRdb's version contains in-frame clones alone and is incomplete. The sample has some 100,000 clones, about 88% seen once. On this clone itself: The antigen is unknown.

This TCR came from an adult in good health. The rearrangement uses TRBV12-5 and TRBJ1-2; D is undetermined. The material sequenced was peripheral blood, taken on day 0 of AZD1222 vaccination. This CDR3 reads CASGRAGNYGYTF. CDR3 nucleotide sequence: TGTGCTAGTGGCCGAGCGGGGAACTATGGCTACACCTTC.